This TCR beta chain was profiled in a study of Ad26.COV2.S vaccination and SARS-CoV-2 variants. General study points: Higher spike-specific TCR breadth was found in vaccine recipients than in placebo recipients. From the TCR breadth and depth analyses, total T cell responses may have been underestimated.

The treatment is: around 19 received Ad26.COV2.S at low or high dose, single or two shots; roughly five received placebo; per-sample allocation not given. Repertoires come from day 63 after the first vaccine or placebo injection. Concerning this clone itself: Its antigen is unknown.

Only in-frame clones appear in the TCRdb table, and some are missing; sequencing was by immunoSEQ multiplex PCR. In the table there are roughly 420,000 clones, 75% to 90% of which are singletons. The CDR3 is 15 amino acids. V lost 2 bases to trimming and J lost 5 bases, with 13 bases between them. Germline values: CDR1 LGHDT, CDR2 YNNKEL (reference sequence). This chain uses TRBV3-1 (or the pseudogene TRBV3-2) with TRBJ1-5; no reliable D call. The TCR comes from a person between 18 and 59 years old who received the Ad26.COV2.S COVID-19 vaccine or a placebo. Sequencing used peripheral blood, obtained in a trial of Ad26.COV2.S vaccine versus placebo. The CDR3, as DNA: TGTGCCAGCAGCCAATGCGTTAGGCTAGATCAGCCCCAGCATTTT. Translating it yields CASSQCVRLDQPQHF.